One sample yielded the 10 T cell receptor beta chains listed below, sequenced in a study of beta chain features in type 1 diabetes. The authors reverse transcribed all of the isolated RNA, so sequencing captured expressed TCRB transcripts. TCRdb's table, derived via immunoSEQ multiplex PCR, lists solely in-frame clones and lacks some. The sample yields around 500,000 clones, roughly 11% seen once. Sequenced: naive CD4+ T cells from blood. These TCRs come from a woman aged 18-30 years in good health.

This clone showed up just a few times. The CDR3: CASSLEGPRTTDTQYF. In nucleotides, the CDR3 is TGTGCCAGCAGCTTAGAGGGGCCCCGGACCACAGATACGCAGTATTTT. The chain couples TRBV11-2 to TRBJ2-3, with D maybe TRBD1 (5 bases). The CDR3 extends over 16 amino acids. Germline V gives CDR1 SGHAT, CDR2 FQNNGV. V shed 0 bases and J shed 2 bases, with 12 bases lying between them.

This clone was seen a handful of times. This chain uses TRBV29-1 with TRBJ2-1; D is tentatively TRBD1 or TRBD2 (5 bases each). Germline values: CDR1 SQVTM, CDR2 ANQGSEA. This CDR3 comprises 15 residues. The ends were cut back, 4 bases at V and 5 bases at J, with 18 bases in the middle. The CDR3 bases are TGCAGCGTTGTCCCGTGGGGGACGCTAAACAATGAGCAGTTCTTC. Its protein is CSVVPWGTLNNEQFF.

The chain recombines TRBV10-3 with TRBJ2-3; D ambiguous. This CDR3 region has 12 residues. CDR1 is ENHRY, CDR2 SYGVKD, per germline. The ends were cut back, 4 bases at V and 4 bases at J, with 6 bases in the middle. Written as DNA, the CDR3 is TGTGCCATCAGTGTTCGGTCAGATACGCAGTATTTT. The encoded protein is CAISVRSDTQYF.

Worth noting for this clone: This sample also contains other DNA sequences that code for the same CDR3. The chain recombines TRBV9 with TRBJ1-5; D remains unclear. V lost 2 bases and J 7 bases, leaving 10 bases between the germline ends. Germline V gene data show CDR1 as SGDLS and CDR2 as YYNGEE. This CDR3 contains 13 residues. The CDR3 sequence: CASSVDLSQPQHF. For the CDR3, the DNA is TGTGCCAGCAGCGTTGACCTGTCGCAGCCCCAGCATTTT.

The CDR3 DNA is TGCGCCAGCAGCCTCCTGAGGTCCCCCGAAGACAGGGGATCCGAGCAGTACTTC. Amino acid sequence: CASSLLRSPEDRGSEQYF. This chain links TRBV5-1 with TRBJ2-7; 8 bases fit TRBD1. Per germline, CDR1 SGHRS and CDR2 YFSETQ. Trimming at V came to 4 bases and at J to 6 bases, leaving 21 bases not matched to a gene. This CDR3 is built from 18 residues.

This clone was observed a few times. The V gene is TRBV5-1, the J gene TRBJ2-4; TRBD1 might be the D (5 bases). The CDR3 totals 13 residues. Deletions cut 2 bases from V and 3 bases from J, with 6 bases between. Per the germline V gene, CDR1 is SGHRS and CDR2 is YFSETQ. The CDR3 sequence is CASSLDSKNIQYF. As DNA, the CDR3 is TGCGCCAGCAGCTTAGACAGCAAAAACATTCAGTACTTC. Combining the CDR3 with reference TRBV5-1 and TRBJ2-4 gives the whole variable domain KAGVTQTPRYLIKTRGQQVTLSCSPISGHRSVSWYQQTPGQGLQFLFEYFSETQRNKGNFPGRFSGRQFSNSRSEMNVSTLELGDSALYLCASSLDSKNIQYFGAGTRLSVL.

V is TRBV29-1 and J is TRBJ2-4; D perhaps matches TRBD2 (6 bases). Germline assignment: CDR1 SQVTM and CDR2 ANQGSEA. The CDR3 sequence is 12 residues long. Trimming took off 7 bases at V and 0 bases at J, with 7 bases between the two ends. This CDR3 is CSAGVAKNIQYF. Here the CDR3 DNA reads TGCAGCGCGGGGGTAGCCAAAAACATTCAGTACTTC. The full variable domain, in which reference TRBV29-1 and TRBJ2-4 provide the parts outside the CDR3, is SAVISQKPSRDICQRGTSLTIQCQVDSQVTMMFWYRQQPGQSLTLIATANQGSEATYESGFVIDKFPISRPNLTFSTLTVSNMSPEDSSIYLCSAGVAKNIQYFGAGTRLSVL.

V and J are TRBV27 and TRBJ2-1, with 13 bases that match TRBD2. This CDR3 has 14 amino acids. The V and J ends lost 5 bases and 10 bases, in that order; junction bases with no gene match: 5. Germline CDR1 reads MNHEY; CDR2 reads SMNVEV (reference sequence). CDR3 DNA sequence: TGTGCCAGCAGTAGGACTAGCGGGAGAAACGAGCAGTTCTTC. Translation gives CASSRTSGRNEQFF.

This clone was seen at least ten times. The rearrangement links TRBV29-1 to TRBJ2-4; TRBD1 matches 7 bases. Germline V lookup: CDR1 SQVTM, CDR2 ANQGSEA. There are 16 residues in the CDR3. J lost 0 bases, V lost 4 bases, and 9 bases had no gene match. The DNA for the CDR3 is TGCAGCGTTGTCACAGGGGTCCCCTTAGCCAAAAACATTCAGTACTTC. It specifies CSVVTGVPLAKNIQYF.

This clone has a handful of counts. V is TRBV29-1 and J is TRBJ2-7; 9 positions agree with TRBD1. This CDR3 region has 14 residues. V gave up 6 bases and J gave up 2 bases; unmatched junction bases: 8. CDR1 and CDR2 from the germline V gene are SQVTM and ANQGSEA. In nucleotides, the CDR3 is TGCAGCGTCGGTCGGGGGACAGGGACCTACGAGCAGTACTTC. It yields the protein CSVGRGTGTYEQYF.